Following are 3 T cell receptor beta chains from one sample sequenced in a study of vaccination and CD4 T cells after COVID-19. CD4+ T cells that had been cultured provided DNA sequenced with the Oncomine TCR Beta short-read assay. TCRdb reanalysed the PCR reads using MiXCR and keeps one entry per CDR3 protein. Of approximately 10,000 distinct CDR3 sequences listed, roughly 59% are singletons. Sample treatment: approximately 11-day PBMC culture with coronavirus spike peptide pools or control peptides (ViraFEST assay). Their recognized antigens are unknown. Input material: CD4+ T cells from blood, cultured in vitro. These receptors originate from a human donor who had recovered from COVID-19.

Concerning this clonotype itself: The junction departs from germline at one end; a sequencing error may be responsible. The J gene is TRBJ2-5, the V gene TRBV7-7; the match to TRBD1 covers 7 bases. This CDR3 region has 15 residues. The V gene's germline CDR1 is SSHAT and CDR2 FNYEAQ (reference sequence). The DNA of the CDR3 is TGTGCTAGCAGCTTAAATACAGGGGACCAAGAGACCCAGTACTTC. Its protein product is CASSLNTGDQETQYF.

The rearrangement links TRBV7-9 to TRBJ2-6; the D is unclear. The CDR3 loop spans 15 amino acids. Germline V lookup: CDR1 SEHNR, CDR2 FQNEAQ (reference sequence). Between the trimmed V and J ends, which lost 3 bases and 1 base, there was a span of 7 bases. The CDR3 is CASSFRQSGANVLTF. As DNA, the CDR3 is TGTGCCAGCAGCTTTCGCCAGTCTGGGGCCAACGTCCTGACTTTC. The variable domain in full, with the rest retrieved from reference TRBV7-9 and TRBJ2-6, is DTGVSQNPRHKITKRGQNVTFRCDPISEHNRLYWYRQTLGQGPEFLTYFQNEAQLEKSRLLSDRFSAERPKGSFSTLEIQRTEQGDSAMYLCASSFRQSGANVLTFGAGSRLTVL.

The chain employs TRBV5-4 and TRBJ2-1, with D perhaps TRBD1 (6 bases). Germline lookup yields CDR1 SGHNT and CDR2 YYREEE (reference sequence). The CDR3 consists of 13 residues. V lost 4 bases and J lost 8, with 13 bases in between. The CDR3 DNA sequence: TGTGCCAGCAGCACTATACAGGGCTATGAGCAGTTCTTC. Protein: CASSTIQGYEQFF.